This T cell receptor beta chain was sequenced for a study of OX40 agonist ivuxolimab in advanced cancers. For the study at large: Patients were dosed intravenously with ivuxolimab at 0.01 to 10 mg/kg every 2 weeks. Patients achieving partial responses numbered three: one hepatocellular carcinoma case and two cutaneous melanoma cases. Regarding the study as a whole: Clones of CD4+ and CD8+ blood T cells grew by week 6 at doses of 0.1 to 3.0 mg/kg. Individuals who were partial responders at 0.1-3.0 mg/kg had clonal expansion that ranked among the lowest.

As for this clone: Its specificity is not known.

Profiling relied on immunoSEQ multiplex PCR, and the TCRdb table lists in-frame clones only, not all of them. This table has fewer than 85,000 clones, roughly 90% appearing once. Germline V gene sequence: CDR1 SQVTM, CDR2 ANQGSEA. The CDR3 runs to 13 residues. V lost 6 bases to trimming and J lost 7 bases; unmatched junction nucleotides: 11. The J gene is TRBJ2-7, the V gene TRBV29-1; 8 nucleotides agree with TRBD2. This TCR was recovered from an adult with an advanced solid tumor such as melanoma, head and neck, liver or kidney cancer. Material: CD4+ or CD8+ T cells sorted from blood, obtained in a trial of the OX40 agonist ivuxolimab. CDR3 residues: CSVALAGGDEQYF. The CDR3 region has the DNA TGCAGCGTCGCTCTCGCGGGAGGTGATGAGCAGTACTTC.